What follows are 16 T cell receptor beta chains derived from one specimen sequenced in a study of blood T cell repertoires in COVID-19. Sequencing used immunoSEQ multiplex PCR; TCRdb keeps in-frame clones, though not all of them. The sample holds about 350,000 clones, more than 75% seen once. The sequenced sample was PBMCs or T cells enriched from blood (not recorded which). These receptors originate from a woman aged 25 to 39 who had recovered from COVID-19.

The chain links TRBV5-4 to TRBJ2-1; 14 nucleotides align to TRBD2. This CDR3 is 16 amino acids long. From germline, CDR1 is SGHNT and CDR2 YYREEE (reference sequence). V trimming: 4 bases; J trimming: 4 bases; junction bases outside the gene matches: 4. The DNA of the CDR3 is TGTGCCAGCAGCCCAAGACTAGCGGGGGGGTACAATGAGCAGTTCTTC. It encodes CASSPRLAGGYNEQFF.

The V call is TRBV6-2 or TRBV6-3, the J call TRBJ2-5, with 7 bases matching TRBD1. Germline assignment: CDR1 MNHEY and CDR2 SVGEGT. The junction had 11 bases not matched to a gene; V was cut back by 2 bases and J by 2 bases. The CDR3 is made up of 17 amino acids. The CDR3, as DNA: TGTGCCAGCAGTTACCTAAGGGACAGCTCAATTCAAGAGACCCAGTACTTC. It specifies CASSYLRDSSIQETQYF.

The chain employs TRBV2 and TRBJ1-6; TRBD1 might be the D (6 bases). Germline V gene lookup returns CDR1 SNHLY and CDR2 FYNNEI. The CDR3 is 14 amino acids. Trimming removed 6 bases from V and 6 bases from J, with 12 bases in between. The CDR3 DNA is TGTGCCAGCAGGTACAGGGAATTTAATTCACCCCTCCACTTT. The encoded protein is CASRYREFNSPLHF.

This clone has only a few counts. This chain links TRBV5-1 with TRBJ1-5, with D perhaps TRBD1 (5 bases). Germline V gene lookup returns CDR1 SGHRS and CDR2 YFSETQ. This CDR3 has 16 residues. V shed 0 bases and J shed 6 bases, with 16 bases lying between them. CDR3 bases: TGCGCCAGCAGCTTGGAAGTTCGGGGGATATCTCAGCCCCAGCATTTT. It is translated as CASSLEVRGISQPQHF.

The chain is built from TRBV6-1 and TRBJ1-6; no reliable D call. V shed 2 bases and J shed 6 bases, with 8 bases lying between them. The CDR3 length is 14 residues. In germline, CDR1 is MNHNS, CDR2 SASEGT. This CDR3 is CASSEIGFNSPLHF. The CDR3 DNA follows: TGTGCCAGCAGTGAAATTGGCTTTAATTCACCCCTCCACTTT.

The chain recombines TRBV5-1 with TRBJ2-1; 8 bases agree with TRBD2. The V gene end was trimmed by 3 bases and the J gene end by 2 bases; junction bases not matched to a gene: 19. Germline-derived CDR1 and CDR2 are SGHRS and YFSETQ. The CDR3 runs 20 residues. CDR3 amino acids: CASSSWVPGEAGDPYNEQFF. Here the CDR3 DNA reads TGCGCCAGCAGCTCCTGGGTTCCGGGGGAAGCGGGGGACCCCTACAATGAGCAGTTCTTC.

The chain uses TRBV19 and TRBJ2-2; 8 bases are shared with TRBD1. Germline V gives CDR1 LNHDA, CDR2 SQIVND (reference sequence). This CDR3 has 14 amino acids. V lost 8 bases to trimming and J lost 1 base; unmatched junction nucleotides: 3. CDR3 DNA: TGTGCCAGTGAACAGGGGGTGAACACCGGGGAGCTGTTTTTT. Its translation: CASEQGVNTGELFF.

The V call is TRBV14, the J call TRBJ2-6; TRBD1 aligns across 7 bases. This CDR3 comprises 18 residues. Germline assignment: CDR1 SGHDN and CDR2 FVKESK. The ends lost 4 bases at V and 1 base at J; junction bases unmatched: 10. CDR3 protein: CASSPRTGRQSGANVLTF. The CDR3 nucleotides read TGTGCCAGCAGCCCGAGGACAGGCCGTCAGTCTGGGGCCAACGTCCTGACTTTC. The whole variable domain, filled in from reference TRBV14 and TRBJ2-6, reads EAGVTQFPSHSVIEKGQTVTLRCDPISGHDNLYWYRRVMGKEIKFLLHFVKESKQDESGMPNNRFLAERTGGTYSTLKVQPAELEDSGVYFCASSPRTGRQSGANVLTFGAGSRLTVL.

This clone was observed a handful of times. The CDR3 DNA follows: TGTGCCAGCAGTGGCAGAAATTCACCCCTCCACTTT. Its translation is CASSGRNSPLHF. The chain recombines TRBV9 with TRBJ1-6; D ambiguous. This CDR3 comprises 12 residues. Germline loops: CDR1 SGDLS, CDR2 YYNGEE. Trimming cost V 5 bases and J 7 bases, with 7 bases left between them.

The chain recombines TRBV28 with TRBJ2-7; D is unclear. Trimming cost V 2 bases and J 4 bases, with 9 bases left between them. Germline V gene data show CDR1 as MDHEN and CDR2 as SYDVKM. The CDR3 runs 13 residues. The DNA of the CDR3 is TGTGCCAGCAGTTTAACGGTTCAATACGAGCAGTACTTC. Amino acid sequence: CASSLTVQYEQYF.

This clone was detected a few times. The rearrangement joins TRBV18 to TRBJ1-4, with TRBD1 identical over 7 bases. Germline V gene lookup returns CDR1 KGHSH and CDR2 LQKENI. Trimming cost V 6 bases and J 8 bases; bases outside gene matches: 9. CDR3 length equals 14 residues. The CDR3: CASSDRDSGEKLFF. The CDR3 bases are TGTGCCAGCTCCGACAGGGACAGCGGGGAAAAACTGTTTTTT. Combining the CDR3 with reference TRBV18 and TRBJ1-4 gives the whole variable domain NAGVMQNPRHLVRRRGQEARLRCSPMKGHSHVYWYRQLPEEGLKFMVYLQKENIIDESGMPKERFSAEFPKEGPSILRIQQVVRGDSAAYFCASSDRDSGEKLFFGSGTQLSVL.

The V gene is TRBV11-2, the J gene TRBJ2-1; TRBD1 matches 8 bases. The CDR3 sequence is 15 residues long. Germline CDR1 and CDR2: SGHAT and FQNNGV. V lost 5 bases to trimming and J lost 6 bases; unmatched junction nucleotides: 9. The CDR3 DNA sequence: TGTGCCAGCAGCGCCGGGACAGGCGGATTCAATGAGCAGTTCTTC. It codes for CASSAGTGGFNEQFF.

The gene calls are TRBV15 and TRBJ1-5; 7 bases align to TRBD1. The CDR3 sequence is 19 residues long. With V trimmed by 5 bases and J by 4 bases, 20 bases remained unmatched. Germline lookup yields CDR1 LNHNV and CDR2 YYDKDF (reference sequence). CDR3 nucleotide sequence: TGTGCCACCAGCCTTACACTTTCCCAGACAGGGTGGGGGAATCAGCCCCAGCATTTT. Encoded protein: CATSLTLSQTGWGNQPQHF.

V and J are TRBV10-2 and TRBJ1-1; the match to TRBD1 covers 7 bases. Germline V lookup: CDR1 WSHSY, CDR2 SAAADI. Losses at the gene ends were 2 bases for V and 8 bases for J; bases not matched to a gene: 5. CDR3 size: 13 residues. The CDR3 DNA reads as TGCGCCAGCAGTGAGGACAGGGTGGGCGAAGCTTTCTTT. It is translated as CASSEDRVGEAFF.

V usage is TRBV5-6 and J usage is TRBJ2-4; 7 bases align to TRBD1. The germline V gene encodes CDR1 SGHDT and CDR2 YYEEEE. The CDR3 consists of 18 residues. The V and J ends lost 2 bases and 2 bases, in that order; junction bases with no gene match: 13. The DNA for the CDR3 is TGTGCCAGCAGCTTACTGAGGGGGCGGAGTCGAACCAAAAACATTCAGTACTTC. Protein sequence: CASSLLRGRSRTKNIQYF.

V usage is TRBV5-1 and J usage is TRBJ1-2; D unresolved. The CDR3 contains 14 residues. Germline-derived CDR1 and CDR2 are SGHRS and YFSETQ. V lost 4 bases, J lost 8 bases, and 18 bases lay in between. CDR3 region: CASSPGERSGGYTF. The CDR3 DNA reads TGCGCCAGCAGCCCGGGAGAGCGATCTGGGGGCTACACCTTC.